Sequencing of this TCR beta chain was carried out in a study of blood T cell repertoires in COVID-19. V lost 4 bases and J lost 1, with 11 bases in between. The CDR3 is 15 amino acids. Germline V gene lookup returns CDR1 SNHLY and CDR2 FYNNEI. The assay was immunoSEQ multiplex PCR, and TCRdb's table has in-frame clones only and misses some. The sample yields about 98,000 clones, roughly 80% seen once. The receptor was derived from a man aged 55 to 70 with active or convalescent COVID-19. The V call is TRBV2, the J call TRBJ1-5, with D possibly matching TRBD1 (6 bases). The sequenced sample consisted of peripheral blood. The CDR3 protein is CASSVQGNSNQPQHF. The CDR3, as DNA: TGTGCCAGCAGTGTTCAGGGGAACAGCAATCAGCCCCAGCATTTT.